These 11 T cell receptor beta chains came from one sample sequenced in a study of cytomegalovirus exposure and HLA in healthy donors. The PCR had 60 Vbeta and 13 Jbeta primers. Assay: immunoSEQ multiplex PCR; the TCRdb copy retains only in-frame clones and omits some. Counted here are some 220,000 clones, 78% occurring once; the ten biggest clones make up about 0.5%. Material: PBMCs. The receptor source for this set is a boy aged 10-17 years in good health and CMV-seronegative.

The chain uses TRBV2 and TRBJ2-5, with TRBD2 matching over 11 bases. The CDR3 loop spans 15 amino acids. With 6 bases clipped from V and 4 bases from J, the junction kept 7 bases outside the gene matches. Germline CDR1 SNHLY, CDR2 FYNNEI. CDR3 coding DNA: TGTGCCAGCAGGACTAGCGGGACCTCCGGAGAGACCCAGTACTTC. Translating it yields CASRTSGTSGETQYF.

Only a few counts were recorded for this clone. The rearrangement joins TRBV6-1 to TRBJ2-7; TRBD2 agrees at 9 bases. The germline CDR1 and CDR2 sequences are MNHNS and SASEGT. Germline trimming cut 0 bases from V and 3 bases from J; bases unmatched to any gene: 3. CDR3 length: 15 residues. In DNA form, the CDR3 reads TGTGCCAGCAGTGAAGCCGGTAGCGGGAGCTACGAGCAGTACTTC. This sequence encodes CASSEAGSGSYEQYF.

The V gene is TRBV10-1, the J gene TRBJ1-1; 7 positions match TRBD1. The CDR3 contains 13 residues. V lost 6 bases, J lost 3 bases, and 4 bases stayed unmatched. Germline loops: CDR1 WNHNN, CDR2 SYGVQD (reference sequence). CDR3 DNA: TGCGCCAGCAGGACAGGGCGAGACACTGAAGCTTTCTTT. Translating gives CASRTGRDTEAFF.

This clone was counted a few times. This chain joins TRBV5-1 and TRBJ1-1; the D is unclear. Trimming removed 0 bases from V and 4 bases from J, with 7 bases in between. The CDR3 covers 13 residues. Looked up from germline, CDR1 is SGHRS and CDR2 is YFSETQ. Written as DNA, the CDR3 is TGCGCCAGCAGCTTGGCAGGTTCCACTGAAGCTTTCTTT. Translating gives CASSLAGSTEAFF.

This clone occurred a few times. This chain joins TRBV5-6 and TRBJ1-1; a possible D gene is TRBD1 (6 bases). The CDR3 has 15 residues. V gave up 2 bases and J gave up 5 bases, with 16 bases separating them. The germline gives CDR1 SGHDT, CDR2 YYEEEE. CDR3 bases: TGTGCCAGCAGCTTCATGGACAGAGGTACGACTGAAGCTTTCTTT. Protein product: CASSFMDRGTTEAFF.

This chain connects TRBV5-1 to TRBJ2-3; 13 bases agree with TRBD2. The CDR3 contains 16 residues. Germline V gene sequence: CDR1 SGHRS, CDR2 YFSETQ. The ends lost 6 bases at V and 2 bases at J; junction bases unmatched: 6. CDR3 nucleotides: TGCGCCAGCATCCTAGGGACTAGCGGGGACACAGATACGCAGTATTTT. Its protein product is CASILGTSGDTDTQYF.

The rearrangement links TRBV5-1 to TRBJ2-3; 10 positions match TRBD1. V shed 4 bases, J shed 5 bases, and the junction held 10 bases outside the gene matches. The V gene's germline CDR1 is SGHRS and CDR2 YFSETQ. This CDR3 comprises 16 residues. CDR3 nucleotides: TGCGCCAGCAGCCCGCGGACAGGGGGAGGTGTAGATACGCAGTATTTT. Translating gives CASSPRTGGGVDTQYF.

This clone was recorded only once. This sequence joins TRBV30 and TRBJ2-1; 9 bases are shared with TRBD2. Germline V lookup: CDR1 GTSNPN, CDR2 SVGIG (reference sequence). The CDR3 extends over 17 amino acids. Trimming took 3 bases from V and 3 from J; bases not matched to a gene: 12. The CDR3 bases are TGTGCCTGGAGCAAAGGGGCTAGCGGGACCTACTACAATGAGCAGTTCTTC. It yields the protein CAWSKGASGTYYNEQFF.

CDR3 bases: TGTGCCAGCAGCCCCCTAGCGGGAGATTATACGCAGTATTTT. Translation gives CASSPLAGDYTQYF. The rearrangement links TRBV5-6 to TRBJ2-3, with 10 bases matching TRBD2. This CDR3 contains 14 residues. After removal of 4 bases from V and 7 bases from J, the junction contained 6 bases not matched to a gene. Germline CDR1 is SGHDT and CDR2 is YYEEEE.

CDR3 DNA: TGTGCCTGGAGCCCACACGCGAACACTGAAGCTTTCTTT. It specifies CAWSPHANTEAFF. This chain uses TRBV30 with TRBJ1-1; D unresolved. The V and J ends lost 3 bases and 1 base respectively, with 9 bases between them. This CDR3 spans 13 amino acids. Germline-derived CDR1 and CDR2 are GTSNPN and SVGIG (reference sequence).

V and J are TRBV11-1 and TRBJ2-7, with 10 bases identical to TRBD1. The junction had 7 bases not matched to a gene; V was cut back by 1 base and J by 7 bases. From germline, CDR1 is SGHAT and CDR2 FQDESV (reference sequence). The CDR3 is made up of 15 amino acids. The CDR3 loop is CASSLGTGGTVEQYF. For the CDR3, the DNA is TGTGCCAGCAGCTTAGGGACAGGGGGAACGGTTGAGCAGTACTTC. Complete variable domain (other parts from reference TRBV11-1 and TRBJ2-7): EAEVAQSPRYKITEKSQAVAFWCDPISGHATLYWYRQILGQGPELLVQFQDESVVDDSQLPKDRFSAERLKGVDSTLKIQPAELGDSAMYLCASSLGTGGTVEQYFGPGTRLTVT.